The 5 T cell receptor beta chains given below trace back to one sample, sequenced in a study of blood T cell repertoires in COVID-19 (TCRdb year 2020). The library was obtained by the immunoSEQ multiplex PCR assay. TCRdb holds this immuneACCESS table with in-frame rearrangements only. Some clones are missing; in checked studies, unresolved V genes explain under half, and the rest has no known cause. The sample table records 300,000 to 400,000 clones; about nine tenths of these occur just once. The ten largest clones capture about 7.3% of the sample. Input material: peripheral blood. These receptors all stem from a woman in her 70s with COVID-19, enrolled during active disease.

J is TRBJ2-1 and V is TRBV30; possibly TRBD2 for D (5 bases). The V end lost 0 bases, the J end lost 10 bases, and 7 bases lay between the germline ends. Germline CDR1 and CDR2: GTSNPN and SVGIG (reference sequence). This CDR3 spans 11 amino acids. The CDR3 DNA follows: TGTGCCTGGAGTGTACGAGGGGAGCAGTTCTTC. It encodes CAWSVRGEQFF.

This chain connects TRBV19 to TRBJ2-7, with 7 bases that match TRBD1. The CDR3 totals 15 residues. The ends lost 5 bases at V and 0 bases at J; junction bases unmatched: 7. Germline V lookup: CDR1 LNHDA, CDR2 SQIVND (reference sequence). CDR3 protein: CASSRYRDSSYEQYF. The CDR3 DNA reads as TGTGCCAGTAGTCGATACCGGGACAGCTCCTACGAGCAGTACTTC.

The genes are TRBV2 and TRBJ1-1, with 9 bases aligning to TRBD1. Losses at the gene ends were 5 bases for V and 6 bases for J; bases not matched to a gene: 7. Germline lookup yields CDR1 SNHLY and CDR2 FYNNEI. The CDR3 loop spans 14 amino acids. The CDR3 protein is CASSKGQGVPEAFF. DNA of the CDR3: TGTGCCAGCAGTAAGGGACAGGGAGTTCCTGAAGCTTTCTTT.

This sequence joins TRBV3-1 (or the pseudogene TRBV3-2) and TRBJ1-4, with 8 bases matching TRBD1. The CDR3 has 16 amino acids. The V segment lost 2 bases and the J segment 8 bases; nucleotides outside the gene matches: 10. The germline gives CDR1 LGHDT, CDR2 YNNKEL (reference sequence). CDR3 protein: CASSQRGGQGAEKLFF. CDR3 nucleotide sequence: TGTGCCAGCAGCCAAAGAGGTGGACAGGGTGCAGAAAAACTGTTTTTT.

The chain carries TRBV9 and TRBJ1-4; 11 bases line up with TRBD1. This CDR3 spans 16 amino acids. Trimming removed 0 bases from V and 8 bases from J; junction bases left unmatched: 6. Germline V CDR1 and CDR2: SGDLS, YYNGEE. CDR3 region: CASSVGGQGAGEKLFF. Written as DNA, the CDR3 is TGTGCCAGCAGCGTAGGAGGACAGGGGGCAGGCGAAAAACTGTTTTTT.